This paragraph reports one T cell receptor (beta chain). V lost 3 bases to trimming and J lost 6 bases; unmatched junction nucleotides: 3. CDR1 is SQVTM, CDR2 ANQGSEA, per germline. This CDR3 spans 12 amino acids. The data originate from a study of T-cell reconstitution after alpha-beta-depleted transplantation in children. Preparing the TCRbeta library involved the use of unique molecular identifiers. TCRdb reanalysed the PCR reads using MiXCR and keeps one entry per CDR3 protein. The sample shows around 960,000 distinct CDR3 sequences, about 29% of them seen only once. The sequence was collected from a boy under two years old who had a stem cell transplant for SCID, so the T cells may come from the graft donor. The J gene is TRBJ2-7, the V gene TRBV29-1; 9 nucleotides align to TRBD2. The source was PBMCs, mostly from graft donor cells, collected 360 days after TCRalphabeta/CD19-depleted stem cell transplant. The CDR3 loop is CSVDLAGTEQYF. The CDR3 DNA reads TGCAGCGTTGACCTAGCGGGGACCGAGCAGTACTTC.